The sample holds a few counts of the clone carrying this T cell receptor beta chain. Antigen specificity is unknown. Production of TCR cDNA was by 5'RACE template switching, which also added a universal primer site and UMIs. One entry per CDR3 protein, called by TCRdb with MiXCR from the 5' RACE reads. The top ten hold roughly a sixth of the sample, which has 450,000 to 550,000 distinct CDR3 sequences, about a fifth seen once. The data derive from a study of T cells after yellow fever vaccination. Germline V CDR1 and CDR2: LNHNV, YYDKDF (reference sequence). There are 14 residues in the CDR3. With 1 base clipped from V and 2 bases from J, the junction kept 1 base outside the gene matches. Findings and limits, study-wide: Weaker, the secondary response peaked sooner, at day 5 versus 15. Most primary-vaccination clones reappeared after the booster (about 97% CD4, 75% to 90% CD8). FACS-sorted repertoires could contain abundant clonotypes contaminating from the bulk population.

The chain employs TRBV15 and TRBJ1-1; 7 nucleotides agree with TRBD1. This sequence originates from a man between 18 and 29 years old who received the YFV17D yellow fever vaccine. The input for sequencing was PBMCs, taken roughly 23 days after the first yellow fever vaccination. This CDR3 reads CATSRGDSNTEAFF. DNA of the CDR3: TGTGCCACCAGCAGAGGGGACAGCAACACTGAAGCTTTCTTT.